This section outlines one TCR beta chain sequence together with its context. The antigen remains undetermined. This entry belongs to a study of breast tumors, draining lymph nodes, adjacent tissues. Findings of the study overall: Tumor T cell lymph node origin was a supported hypothesis, not proven.

Germline values: CDR1 MDHEN, CDR2 SYDVKM. CDR3 length equals 15 residues. The V segment lost 3 bases and the J segment 12 bases; nucleotides outside the gene matches: 14. MiXCR, applied by TCRdb to the multiplex PCR reads, yields one record per CDR3 protein. The repertoire holds 85,000 to 120,000 distinct CDR3 sequences, roughly 33% seen once, with under 6% in the top ten. Breast cancer patients provided tissue from their axillary draining lymph nodes. This clonotype was obtained from a female donor with breast cancer. Some clones in this sample may be carry-over from other donors' samples. The chain is built from TRBV28 and TRBJ2-4; 7 nucleotides match TRBD1. The sample consisted of axillary lymph node tissue. CDR3 sequence (DNA): TGTGCCAGCAGTTTCGTAGGGGGCGGAATCGACACTCAGTACTTC. The encoded protein is CASSFVGGGIDTQYF.